The rows below give T cell receptor beta chains drawn from one sample of a study of blood T cell repertoires in COVID-19. Measured with immunoSEQ multiplex PCR; TCRdb has only the in-frame clones, and not every one. The sample contains fewer than 250,000 clones, approximately 85% of which appear only once. Sequencing used peripheral blood. The receptors were gathered from a woman in her 70s with acute or convalescent COVID-19. CDR3s include the opening cysteine and the closing phenylalanine or tryptophan. The D gene is left open where the match is weak. Not all rows give a size; the values are once, few, many and, for expanded clones, a class.

v_gene	abundance	d_gene	j_gene	CDR3nt	CDR3aa
TRBV27	few	TRBD1	TRBJ1-5	TGTGCCAGCAGCCTTAGACAGGGTAATCAGCCCCAGCATTTT	CASSLRQGNQPQHF
TRBV2	.	.	TRBJ1-5	TGTGCCAGCAGTGGAACTTGGCAGCCCCAGCATTTT	CASSGTWQPQHF
TRBV14	.	TRBD1	TRBJ1-4	TGTGCCAGCAGCCAAGATCGTCTAGGGGGCATCGAAAAACTGTTTTTT	CASSQDRLGGIEKLFF
TRBV10-3	.	TRBD1	TRBJ1-2	TGTGCCATCAGTGAGTACCCGGGACAGGGAGACTACACCTTC	CAISEYPGQGDYTF
TRBV7-8	.	TRBD1	TRBJ1-5	TGTGCCAGCAGCTCCGGGACAGGGGTTCAGCCCCAGCATTTT	CASSSGTGVQPQHF
TRBV27	.	TRBD1	TRBJ2-7	TGTGCCAGCAGTTCCCGGGACAGCCAATACGAGCAGTACTTC	CASSSRDSQYEQYF
TRBV5-6	.	TRBD1	TRBJ1-1	TGTGCCAGCAGCTCTTCCCGACAGGGTTTCACTGAAGCTTTCTTT	CASSSSRQGFTEAFF
TRBV2	.	TRBD1	TRBJ1-2	TGTGCCAGCAGTCCCGGGACAGGGGTGGCCTATGGCTACACCTTC	CASSPGTGVAYGYTF
TRBV7-9	.	.	TRBJ1-6	TGTGCCAGCACCAATTCCGGGGGGTATAATTCACCCCTCCACTTT	CASTNSGGYNSPLHF
TRBV27	.	TRBD1	TRBJ1-1	TGTGCCAGCATAAAGGACAGGGTGGGCACTGAAGCTTTCTTT	CASIKDRVGTEAFF
TRBV4-3	.	.	TRBJ2-6	TGCGCCAGCAGCCAAGAAGAGGGCTCTGGGGCCAACGTCCTGACTTTC	CASSQEEGSGANVLTF
TRBV7-9	.	TRBD1	TRBJ1-4	TGTGCCAGCAGCTCTCGACAGGGGGCCTATAATGAAAAACTGTTTTTT	CASSSRQGAYNEKLFF
TRBV29-1	once	.	TRBJ2-2	TGCAGCGTTGGCCAGGGGATAGGGGCCGGGGAGCTGTTTTTT	CSVGQGIGAGELFF
TRBV9	few	.	TRBJ1-6	TGTGCCAGCAGCGAAGGTAGTCAGGGGAATTCACCCCTCCACTTT	CASSEGSQGNSPLHF
TRBV28	.	.	TRBJ1-2	TGTGCCAGCTATGGGAGACCCTATGGCTACACCTTC	CASYGRPYGYTF